The clone carrying this T cell receptor beta chain was recorded at least ten times. The data derive from a study of neurological immune-mediated disorders. TCRdb ran MiXCR on the 5' RACE reads and lists one entry per CDR3 protein. This sample has around 130,000 distinct CDR3 sequences, with 3.2% found just once. CDR3 size: 19 residues. The germline V and J ends were trimmed by 5 bases and 1 base, with 26 bases remaining between them. Per the germline V gene, CDR1 is MNHEY and CDR2 is SVGAGI. The receptor comes from a woman aged 25 to 45 with multiple sclerosis. The sequenced sample consisted of PBMCs. V gene TRBV6-5 combines with J gene TRBJ2-5; either TRBD1 or TRBD2 may supply D (5 bases each). The CDR3 bases are TGTGCCAGCAGTCCTAGCAAGGGGTTCTGGCAAAGCTTCCAAGAGACCCAGTACTTC. Translation: CASSPSKGFWQSFQETQYF.